A selection of T cell receptor beta chains follows, all from one sample in a study of Tregs in tolerant kidney transplant recipients. Clones were sequenced by immunoSEQ multiplex PCR, and TCRdb holds only the in-frame ones, with some missing. The table includes about 56,000 clones, about 86% detected once. The sample consisted of CD4+ T cells from blood. These TCRs come from a human donor in good health. Both conserved end residues are part of each CDR3. D genes are given only for firm matches. Clone size appears in some rows only: once, few, many, or a class for an expanded clone.

v_call: TRBV29-1; j_call: TRBJ1-1; clone_size: once; d_call: -; cdr3_aa: CSVTQGGNTEAFF; cdr3_nt: TGCAGCGTTACCCAGGGAGGGAACACTGAAGCTTTCTTT
v_call: TRBV19; j_call: TRBJ1-5; clone_size: -; d_call: -; cdr3_aa: CASSMAALSQPQHF; cdr3_nt: TGTGCCAGTAGTATGGCGGCACTAAGTCAGCCCCAGCATTTT
v_call: TRBV30; j_call: TRBJ1-3; clone_size: -; d_call: -; cdr3_aa: CAWSVGRVGNTIYF; cdr3_nt: TGTGCCTGGAGTGTAGGCAGGGTCGGGAACACCATATATTTT
v_call: TRBV4-2; j_call: TRBJ2-5; clone_size: -; d_call: -; cdr3_aa: CASSQEGSPRGTQYF; cdr3_nt: TGTGCCAGCAGCCAAGAGGGGTCCCCTAGGGGGACCCAGTACTTC
v_call: TRBV1; j_call: TRBJ2-5; clone_size: -; d_call: -; cdr3_aa: CTSSQVGPIETQYF; cdr3_nt: TGCACCAGCAGCCAAGTCGGTCCCATTGAGACCCAGTACTTC
v_call: TRBV9; j_call: TRBJ2-2; clone_size: once; d_call: -; cdr3_aa: CASSIGGGSFSAGELFF; cdr3_nt: TGTGCCAGCAGCATTGGGGGAGGATCTTTTTCTGCCGGGGAGCTGTTTTTT
v_call: TRBV19; j_call: TRBJ1-2; clone_size: -; d_call: TRBD1; cdr3_aa: CASSSGTGHFYGYTF; cdr3_nt: TGTGCCAGTAGTTCCGGGACAGGGCACTTCTATGGCTACACCTTC
v_call: TRBV5-4; j_call: TRBJ2-1; clone_size: -; d_call: -; cdr3_aa: CASSWGGGGGMYNEQFF; cdr3_nt: TGTGCCAGCAGCTGGGGGGGCGGCGGCGGGATGTACAATGAGCAGTTCTTC
v_call: TRBV6-1; j_call: TRBJ2-7; clone_size: -; d_call: TRBD2; cdr3_aa: CASRRTSSYEQYF; cdr3_nt: TGTGCCAGCAGACGGACTAGCAGCTACGAGCAGTACTTC
v_call: TRBV11-3; j_call: TRBJ2-7; clone_size: -; d_call: TRBD2; cdr3_aa: CASSFVAGGTYEQYF; cdr3_nt: TGTGCCAGCAGCTTCGTGGCGGGAGGAACCTACGAGCAGTACTTC
v_call: TRBV10-3; j_call: TRBJ1-2; clone_size: -; d_call: -; cdr3_aa: CASSPGDNYGYTF; cdr3_nt: TGTGCCAGTTCACCAGGGGACAACTATGGCTACACCTTC
v_call: TRBV9; j_call: TRBJ2-1; clone_size: few; d_call: -; cdr3_aa: CASSVYPDVGYNEQFF; cdr3_nt: TGTGCCAGCAGCGTCTACCCCGATGTGGGGTACAATGAGCAGTTCTTC
v_call: TRBV2; j_call: TRBJ1-4; clone_size: -; d_call: TRBD1; cdr3_aa: CASSGDRGGEKLFF; cdr3_nt: TGTGCCAGCAGTGGCGACAGGGGTGGGGAAAAACTGTTTTTT
v_call: TRBV9; j_call: TRBJ1-6; clone_size: -; d_call: -; cdr3_aa: CASSVAKGYSYNSPLHF; cdr3_nt: TGTGCCAGCAGCGTAGCTAAAGGTTACTCCTATAATTCACCCCTCCACTTT
v_call: TRBV7-9; j_call: TRBJ1-1; clone_size: -; d_call: TRBD1; cdr3_aa: CASSWGQPKAFF; cdr3_nt: TGTGCCAGCAGCTGGGGACAGCCCAAAGCTTTCTTT
v_call: TRBV5-1; j_call: TRBJ2-5; clone_size: -; d_call: -; cdr3_aa: CASSPTWEETQYF; cdr3_nt: TGCGCCAGCAGCCCGACCTGGGAAGAGACCCAGTACTTC
v_call: TRBV6-1; j_call: TRBJ1-5; clone_size: -; d_call: TRBD1; cdr3_aa: CASSGGTGGLSQPQHF; cdr3_nt: TGTGCCAGCAGTGGCGGGACAGGGGGATTGAGTCAGCCCCAGCATTTT
v_call: TRBV28; j_call: TRBJ2-5; clone_size: -; d_call: -; cdr3_aa: CASSLVGVQETQYF; cdr3_nt: TGTGCCAGCAGTCTCGTCGGGGTCCAAGAGACCCAGTACTTC
v_call: TRBV6-6; j_call: TRBJ1-1; clone_size: -; d_call: -; cdr3_aa: CASSFRRQNTEAFF; cdr3_nt: TGTGCCAGCAGTTTCAGAAGGCAGAACACTGAAGCTTTCTTT
v_call: TRBV7-2; j_call: TRBJ2-3; clone_size: -; d_call: -; cdr3_aa: CASSLAGRMRDTQYF; cdr3_nt: TGTGCCAGCAGCTTAGCCGGCAGGATGAGGGATACGCAGTATTTT
v_call: TRBV28; j_call: TRBJ2-1; clone_size: -; d_call: -; cdr3_aa: CASSPLGSTLGEQFF; cdr3_nt: TGTGCCAGCAGCCCTTTGGGGTCCACCCTCGGTGAGCAGTTCTTC
v_call: TRBV6-4; j_call: TRBJ2-5; clone_size: once; d_call: -; cdr3_aa: CASSDSWGETQYF; cdr3_nt: TGTGCCAGCAGTGACTCGTGGGGGGAGACCCAGTACTTC
v_call: TRBV27; j_call: TRBJ2-7; clone_size: -; d_call: -; cdr3_aa: CASSFSRASGVEQYF; cdr3_nt: TGTGCCAGCAGTTTCTCGAGGGCTTCGGGGGTCGAGCAGTACTTC
v_call: TRBV6-6; j_call: TRBJ1-2; clone_size: -; d_call: -; cdr3_aa: CASSAPVRKNNYGYTF; cdr3_nt: TGTGCCAGCAGTGCCCCGGTACGGAAAAATAACTATGGCTACACCTTC
v_call: TRBV6-5; j_call: TRBJ1-2; clone_size: -; d_call: -; cdr3_aa: CASRAPGNSYGYTF; cdr3_nt: TGTGCCAGCCGCGCCCCCGGGAACTCTTATGGCTACACCTTC
v_call: TRBV7-9; j_call: TRBJ2-7; clone_size: -; d_call: -; cdr3_aa: CASSQAHGEQYF; cdr3_nt: TGTGCCAGCAGCCAAGCACACGGCGAGCAGTACTTC
v_call: TRBV30; j_call: TRBJ2-7; clone_size: -; d_call: TRBD2; cdr3_aa: CAWIPRLAGEREQYF; cdr3_nt: TGTGCCTGGATTCCCAGACTAGCGGGTGAACGAGAGCAGTACTTC
v_call: TRBV6-1; j_call: TRBJ1-3; clone_size: -; d_call: -; cdr3_aa: CASSHRVSGNTIYF; cdr3_nt: TGTGCCAGCAGTCATCGCGTCTCTGGAAACACCATATATTTT